This section outlines one T cell receptor beta chain sequence together with its context. Its antigen is undetermined. CDR3 length equals 14 residues. V trimming: 5 bases; J trimming: 5 bases; junction bases outside the gene matches: 8. Looked up from germline, CDR1 is LGHNT and CDR2 is FRNRAP. The data were taken from a study of blood T cells in healthy people across ages. A sample-barcoded 5' primer and a J-beta primer mix were used in a second PCR of roughly 7 to 11 cycles. Every cDNA molecule bore a tag from a template-switch adaptor containing 12 random nucleotides. Every sample gave at least 3 million paired-end reads containing CDR3. TCRdb analysed the 5' RACE reads with MiXCR anew, one entry per CDR3 protein. The data hold around 1.7 million distinct CDR3 sequences, with roughly 30% observed a single time. Overall study findings and caveats: The unknown donor CMV status may have confounded expanded clonotype changes. PBMC samples, being unsorted, prevented any conclusive comparison of naive and antigen-experienced cells.

Material: blood. This receptor was identified in a woman younger than 45 in good health. The chain couples TRBV12-5 to TRBJ2-5; 7 nucleotides line up with TRBD2. The CDR3 here is CASGPSGEVETQYF. Here the CDR3 DNA reads TGTGCTAGTGGTCCCAGCGGGGAGGTGGAGACCCAGTACTTC.